Presented here are 26 T cell receptor beta chains from one specimen sequenced in a study of shared clonotypes between healthy human individuals. CD45RO-negative CD8 cells positively selected for CCR7 made up the naive population, which excluded terminally differentiated effector memory CD45RA+ cells. The method was immunoSEQ multiplex PCR; TCRdb's version includes in-frame clones alone and lacks a portion of them. The sample includes approximately 2,200,000 clones, approximately 94% of them seen just once. Sequenced: naive CD8+ T cells from PBMCs. The receptors were sampled from a man aged 18 to 30 in good health. Some clones in this sample may be carry-over from other donors' samples.

V is TRBV27 and J is TRBJ1-1; 7 bases are a match to TRBD1. J gave up 1 base and V 5 bases, and 10 bases lay outside the gene matches. The CDR3 is 16 amino acids. Looked up from germline, CDR1 is MNHEY and CDR2 is SMNVEV (reference sequence). The chain's CDR3 is CASSRRGPLGNTEAFF. DNA of the CDR3: TGTGCCAGCAGTAGGAGGGGGCCATTGGGGAACACTGAAGCTTTCTTT.

The chain couples TRBV7-8 to TRBJ2-3, with 10 bases aligning to TRBD2. The CDR3 contains 17 residues. The germline gives CDR1 SGHVS, CDR2 FQNEAQ. Losses at the gene ends were 1 base for V and 6 bases for J; bases not matched to a gene: 10. CDR3 bases: TGTGCCAGCAGCTTAGAGGGCCTAGCGGGAGTGGGGGATACGCAGTATTTT. This gives the protein CASSLEGLAGVGDTQYF. Together with reference TRBV7-8 and TRBJ2-3, the CDR3 gives the full variable domain: GAGVSQSPRYKVAKRGQDVALRCDPISGHVSLFWYQQALGQGPEFLTYFQNEAQLDKSGLPSDRFFAERPEGSVSTLKIQRTQQEDSAVYLCASSLEGLAGVGDTQYFGPGTRLTVL.

The rearrangement uses TRBV19 and TRBJ1-1, with TRBD1 identical over 8 bases. This CDR3 has 14 residues. Germline V gene sequence: CDR1 LNHDA, CDR2 SQIVND (reference sequence). V was clipped by 5 bases and J by 1 base; unmatched bases: 3. The CDR3 DNA reads TGTGCCAGTAGTTTACAGGGGGGGAACACTGAAGCTTTCTTT. Translating gives CASSLQGGNTEAFF.

V gene TRBV28 combines with J gene TRBJ2-5; D may be TRBD2 (6 bases). Per the germline V gene, CDR1 is MDHEN and CDR2 is SYDVKM. The CDR3 is made up of 17 amino acids. V was shortened by 2 bases and J by 2 bases, with 18 bases between the two germline ends. The CDR3 sequence is CASSLITASELQETQYF. CDR3 DNA sequence: TGTGCCAGCAGTTTAATAACGGCTAGCGAATTACAAGAGACCCAGTACTTC.

This chain's CDR3 is CASRYPTTGSSGANVLTF. As DNA, the CDR3 is TGTGCCAGCCGATACCCAACGACAGGGAGCTCTGGGGCCAACGTCCTGACTTTC. The chain carries TRBV11-2 and TRBJ2-6; 7 bases line up with TRBD1. V dropped 8 bases and J dropped 0; count of bases not matched to a gene: 13. CDR1 is SGHAT and CDR2 is FQNNGV in the germline V gene. The CDR3 has 18 amino acids.

In the case of this clone: This likely comes from a read error, as the CDR3 has no conserved phenylalanine or tryptophan at its end. The chain combines TRBV5-1 with TRBJ2-7, with D perhaps given as TRBD1 or TRBD2 (5 bases each). Trimming took 1 base from V and 3 from J, leaving 23 bases between them. This CDR3 region has 18 residues. The germline gives CDR1 SGHRS, CDR2 YFSETQ. The DNA of the CDR3 is TGCGCCAGCAGCTTGTTGTCTCGTGGGACCTCTCCCAACTACGAGCAGTACTCC. It translates to CASSLLSRGTSPNYEQYS.

CDR3 region: CSVAGVQGSTEAFF. In DNA form, the CDR3 reads TGCAGCGTTGCGGGGGTACAGGGAAGCACTGAAGCTTTCTTT. This chain links TRBV29-1 with TRBJ1-1, with D maybe TRBD1 (6 bases). The V end lost 4 bases, the J end lost 4 bases, and 16 bases lay between the germline ends. Germline assignment: CDR1 SQVTM and CDR2 ANQGSEA. The CDR3 length is 14 residues.

A word on this clone: Other DNA sequences from this sample encode an identical CDR3 as well. The chain combines TRBV27 with TRBJ2-1; 14 bases line up with TRBD2. The junction had 5 bases not matched to a gene; V was cut back by 6 bases and J by 4 bases. CDR3 length: 16 residues. Germline CDR1 and CDR2: MNHEY and SMNVEV (reference sequence). This CDR3 reads CASSPGTSGSYNEQFF. The CDR3 DNA is TGTGCCAGCAGCCCCGGGACTAGCGGGAGTTACAATGAGCAGTTCTTC.

J is TRBJ2-3 and V is TRBV9; 10 bases line up with TRBD2. Losses at the gene ends were 0 bases for V and 4 bases for J; bases not matched to a gene: 8. CDR1 and CDR2 (germline): SGDLS, YYNGEE. This CDR3 region has 17 residues. The CDR3, as DNA: TGTGCCAGCAGCGTAGAGGTAGCTAGCGGGAGATCAGATACGCAGTATTTT. Protein product: CASSVEVASGRSDTQYF.

V gene TRBV4-1 combines with J gene TRBJ1-2; D is unclear. Germline V CDR1 and CDR2: MGHRA, YSYEKL. Trimming took off 4 bases at V and 2 bases at J, with 11 bases between the two ends. The CDR3 contains 14 residues. The CDR3 coding sequence is TGCGCCAGCAGCCCGCTCCGGGAAAACTATGGCTACACCTTC. It codes for CASSPLRENYGYTF.

The V gene is TRBV10-3, the J gene TRBJ2-1; perhaps TRBD2 as D (5 bases). The V gene lost 8 bases and the J gene lost 1 base, with 12 bases spanning the gap. The CDR3 length is 14 residues. From germline, CDR1 is ENHRY and CDR2 SYGVKD. The CDR3 sequence is CAIDSGSSYNEQFF. CDR3 sequence (DNA): TGTGCCATCGATTCGGGGTCTTCCTACAATGAGCAGTTCTTC.

This chain connects TRBV11-2 to TRBJ2-3; 8 nucleotides align to TRBD1. Germline V gene sequence: CDR1 SGHAT, CDR2 FQNNGV. There are 15 residues in the CDR3. The V and J ends lost 4 bases and 3 bases, in that order; junction bases with no gene match: 6. This chain's CDR3 is CASSSLRGRTDTQYF. CDR3 in DNA: TGTGCCAGCAGCTCGCTCAGGGGGCGAACAGATACGCAGTATTTT.

The chain joins TRBV5-1 to TRBJ2-3, with D perhaps being TRBD1 or TRBD2 (5 bases each). Trimming removed 4 bases from V and 3 bases from J, with 9 bases in between. This CDR3 contains 13 residues. Germline V gives CDR1 SGHRS, CDR2 YFSETQ. DNA of the CDR3: TGCGCCAGCAGCCGGGACCAGACAGATACGCAGTATTTT. This encodes CASSRDQTDTQYF.

The chain joins TRBV28 to TRBJ1-5; 8 bases fit TRBD1. J was trimmed by 5 bases and V by 2 bases; bases with no gene match: 8. The CDR3 contains 16 residues. Germline V CDR1 and CDR2: MDHEN, SYDVKM. The CDR3 region has the DNA TGTGCCAGCAGTTTACCCCGAGGACAGGGATATCAGCCCCAGCATTTT. This encodes CASSLPRGQGYQPQHF. The whole variable domain, filled in from reference TRBV28 and TRBJ1-5, reads DVKVTQSSRYLVKRTGEKVFLECVQDMDHENMFWYRQDPGLGLRLIYFSYDVKMKEKGDIPEGYSVSREKKERFSLILESASTNQTSMYLCASSLPRGQGYQPQHFGDGTRLSIL.

This chain connects TRBV1 to TRBJ2-6; TRBD1, the table's D call, was not compared with the DNA. TRBV1 is noted as a pseudogene. The CDR3 runs 17 residues. The CDR3 coding sequence is TGCACCAGCAGCCAAGCAACAGGGTCCTCTGGGGCCAACGTCCTGACTTTC. It yields the protein CTSSQATGSSGANVLTF.

The V call is TRBV28, the J call TRBJ2-7; no clear D. V was cut by 5 bases and J by 12 bases, with 14 bases left in between. The germline gives CDR1 MDHEN, CDR2 SYDVKM. There are 11 residues in the CDR3. The CDR3 loop is CASSPQSWPYF. The CDR3 DNA reads as TGTGCCAGCAGTCCCCAGTCTTGGCCGTACTTC.

Worth noting for this clone: In the same sample, other DNA sequences code for this CDR3. The CDR3 nucleotides read TGTGCCAGCAGCCAAGATGGGACAAGCTCCTACGAGCAGTACTTC. Its translation is CASSQDGTSSYEQYF. V is TRBV14 and J is TRBJ2-7, with a tentative D call TRBD1 (6 bases). V lost 0 bases, J lost 0 bases, and 9 bases lay in between. The CDR3 is 15 residues long. Germline loops: CDR1 SGHDN, CDR2 FVKESK.

The chain joins TRBV10-1 to TRBJ2-5; a possible D gene is TRBD1 (6 bases). Per the germline V gene, CDR1 is WNHNN and CDR2 is SYGVQD (reference sequence). This CDR3 comprises 14 residues. V gave up 0 bases and J gave up 2 bases, with 7 bases separating them. The chain's CDR3 is CASSESGGQETQYF. The CDR3 DNA sequence: TGCGCCAGCAGTGAGTCAGGGGGACAAGAGACCCAGTACTTC.

This clone appeared once. The gene calls are TRBV27 and TRBJ2-3; maybe TRBD2 (6 bases). Germline CDR1 is MNHEY and CDR2 is SMNVEV (reference sequence). Trimming took off 1 base at V and 4 bases at J, with 12 bases between the two ends. The CDR3 extends over 15 amino acids. Here the CDR3 DNA reads TGTGCCAGCAGTTTATTTGCACTAGCAGCAGATACGCAGTATTTT. Protein sequence: CASSLFALAADTQYF.

With regard to this clone: One end of the junction fails to match germline, which may point to a read error. The chain combines TRBV30 with TRBJ2-3; 7 bases are a match to TRBD2. Germline loops: CDR1 GTSNPN, CDR2 SVGIG (reference sequence). The CDR3 covers 15 residues. CDR3 DNA sequence: TGTGTCTGGAGTGTACTTCGCGGGAGAACAGATACGCAGTATTTT. It is translated as CVWSVLRGRTDTQYF.

Of note for this clone: Other DNA sequences in this sample translate to the same CDR3. The chain is built from TRBV10-2 and TRBJ2-7; 10 nucleotides match TRBD1. From germline, CDR1 is WSHSY and CDR2 SAAADI. V trimming: 2 bases; J trimming: 4 bases; junction bases outside the gene matches: 2. The CDR3 contains 14 residues. Written as DNA, the CDR3 is TGCGCCAGCAGTGAGAAGGGACAGGGGTACGAGCAGTACTTC. As protein: CASSEKGQGYEQYF.

The chain employs TRBV29-1 and TRBJ1-2; 10 nucleotides line up with TRBD1. The CDR3 covers 12 residues. Unmatched junction bases numbered 6, after V lost 6 bases and J lost 8 bases. Germline CDR1 and CDR2: SQVTM and ANQGSEA. CDR3 nucleotide sequence: TGCAGCGTCTTGACAGGGGGCGCCGGCTACACCTTC. Amino acid sequence: CSVLTGGAGYTF.

The rearrangement links TRBV7-8 to TRBJ1-4; D is uncertain. V was trimmed by 2 bases and J by 1 base, leaving 14 bases between them. Germline V gene sequence: CDR1 SGHVS, CDR2 FQNEAQ. CDR3 length equals 17 residues. DNA for the CDR3: TGTGCCAGCAGCTTACTATGGGCAGACCGAACTAATGAAAAACTGTTTTTT. Encoded protein: CASSLLWADRTNEKLFF.

In nucleotides, the CDR3 is TGTGCCAGCAGCCTAGGGACTAGCGGGAGTTTGGCCGGGGAGCTGTTTTTT. Its translation is CASSLGTSGSLAGELFF. This chain links TRBV7-6 with TRBJ2-2, with 14 bases identical to TRBD2. CDR1 and CDR2 (germline): SGHVS, FNYEAQ. The CDR3 contains 17 residues. With 5 bases clipped from V and 6 bases from J, the junction kept 8 bases outside the gene matches.

The V gene is TRBV14, the J gene TRBJ2-7, with D perhaps matching TRBD1 (6 bases). V lost 3 bases and J 2 bases, leaving 14 bases between the germline ends. The CDR3 sequence is 15 residues long. Germline V CDR1 and CDR2: SGHDN, FVKESK. CDR3 nucleotide sequence: TGTGCCAGCAGCCAGGGGGCCAGGGGCACCTACGAGCAGTACTTC. Translation: CASSQGARGTYEQYF. The full variable domain, in which reference TRBV14 and TRBJ2-7 provide the parts outside the CDR3, is EAGVTQFPSHSVIEKGQTVTLRCDPISGHDNLYWYRRVMGKEIKFLLHFVKESKQDESGMPNNRFLAERTGGTYSTLKVQPAELEDSGVYFCASSQGARGTYEQYFGPGTRLTVT.

The chain couples TRBV9 to TRBJ2-4; 10 bases agree with TRBD1. The germline V gene encodes CDR1 SGDLS and CDR2 YYNGEE. The CDR3 runs to 17 residues. After removal of 4 bases from V and 2 bases from J, the junction contained 9 bases not matched to a gene. This CDR3 is CASSTPGTGETKNIQYF. The CDR3 DNA reads as TGTGCCAGCAGCACTCCCGGGACAGGGGAGACCAAAAACATTCAGTACTTC.